The 5 T cell receptor beta chains listed next were all sequenced from one sample in a study of blood T cell repertoires in COVID-19. TCRdb's copy holds only in-frame clones and misses some; the assay was immunoSEQ multiplex PCR. Of some 120,000 clones in the sample, 70% to 90% are singletons; the top ten hold 1.4% to 1.5%. The sample taken for sequencing was peripheral blood. These TCRs come from a man aged 40-49 years with acute or convalescent COVID-19.

This sequence joins TRBV5-4 and TRBJ2-7; TRBD2 aligns across 7 bases. V shed 0 bases, J shed 6 bases, and the junction held 9 bases outside the gene matches. The germline CDR1 and CDR2 sequences are SGHNT and YYREEE (reference sequence). This CDR3 is built from 15 residues. The CDR3 bases are TGTGCCAGCAGCTTGGAGGGAGGCGGGAGCGGCGAGCAGTACTTC. Protein sequence: CASSLEGGGSGEQYF.

This sequence joins TRBV6-6 and TRBJ2-7, with TRBD1 as a possible D gene (5 bases). CDR1 and CDR2 from the germline V gene are MNHNY and SVGAGI (reference sequence). The CDR3 is 12 amino acids. V lost 6 bases and J 2 bases, leaving 8 bases between the germline ends. CDR3 bases: TGTGCCAGCAGGCAGGGCGCCTACGAGCAGTACTTC. Translating gives CASRQGAYEQYF.

This sequence joins TRBV27 and TRBJ2-1; the match to TRBD2 covers 7 bases. Germline V gene data show CDR1 as MNHEY and CDR2 as SMNVEV (reference sequence). J gave up 4 bases and V 4 bases, and 7 bases lay outside the gene matches. CDR3 length: 15 amino acids. The CDR3 DNA sequence: TGTGCCAGCAGTTCGGGACTATCAAAATACAATGAGCAGTTCTTC. Its protein product is CASSSGLSKYNEQFF.

This clone was recorded only once. This rearrangement joins TRBV6-6 to TRBJ2-7; a possible D gene is TRBD2 (6 bases). The germline CDR1 and CDR2 sequences are MNHNY and SVGAGI (reference sequence). The V end lost 4 bases, the J end lost 7 bases, and 23 bases lay between the germline ends. The CDR3 sequence is 16 residues long. The CDR3 is CASSSPWAGRSDEQYF. For the CDR3, the DNA is TGTGCCAGCAGTTCCCCCTGGGCAGGGAGGAGTGATGAGCAGTACTTC.

The V call is TRBV18, the J call TRBJ2-7, with TRBD1 matching over 9 bases. Losses at the gene ends were 0 bases for V and 4 bases for J; bases not matched to a gene: 4. There are 15 residues in the CDR3. CDR1 KGHSH and CDR2 LQKENI come from the germline V gene. This CDR3 reads CASSPPNRGLYEQYF. The DNA of the CDR3 is TGTGCCAGCTCACCACCGAACAGGGGGCTATACGAGCAGTACTTC.